One sample yielded the 20 T cell receptor beta chains listed below, sequenced in a study of neurological immune-mediated disorders. TCRdb recomputed calls from the 5' RACE reads with MiXCR, one row per CDR3 protein. The sample lists 65,000 to 85,000 distinct CDR3 sequences; 3.2% were seen once. Input material: PBMCs. The receptors stem from a woman aged 45 to 65 with multiple sclerosis.

This clonotype has ten or more counts. The V call is TRBV20-1, the J call TRBJ1-1; no clear D gene. Trimming took off 3 bases at V and 1 base at J, with 12 bases between the two ends. The CDR3 spans 14 residues. Germline CDR1 and CDR2: DFQATT and SNEGSKA (reference sequence). CDR3 nucleotide sequence: TGCAGTGCTAGTTTCCGCCTAGGGAACACTGAAGCTTTCTTT. It specifies CSASFRLGNTEAFF.

This clonotype was seen ten or more times. For the CDR3, the DNA is TGCAGTGCGCCGGCGGGACAGAGTCTAGTCTATGGCTACACCTTC. This codes for CSAPAGQSLVYGYTF. The chain employs TRBV20-1 and TRBJ1-2; 7 bases fit TRBD1. CDR3 length: 15 residues. Germline assignment: CDR1 DFQATT and CDR2 SNEGSKA (reference sequence). The J segment lost 4 bases and the V segment lost 6 bases, leaving 14 bases of the junction unmatched.

This clonotype was detected ten times or more. This sequence joins TRBV5-1 and TRBJ2-3; maybe TRBD1 (6 bases). The CDR3 extends over 13 amino acids. The germline V gene encodes CDR1 SGHRS and CDR2 YFSETQ. Trimming took off 0 bases at V and 4 bases at J, with 6 bases between the two ends. The chain's CDR3 is CASSLAGADTQYF. Here the CDR3 DNA reads TGCGCCAGCAGCTTGGCAGGGGCAGATACGCAGTATTTT.

This clonotype has at least ten counts. The chain joins TRBV2 to TRBJ2-1, with D unclear. Trimming pared 7 bases from V and 2 bases from J, leaving 3 bases between. There are 11 residues in the CDR3. CDR1 and CDR2 (germline): SNHLY, FYNNEI. The CDR3 spells CASTTYNEQFF. In nucleotides, the CDR3 is TGTGCCAGCACTACCTACAATGAGCAGTTCTTC.

This clonotype showed up many times. The V gene is TRBV28, the J gene TRBJ2-3, with 8 bases identical to TRBD2. V shed 5 bases, J shed 6 bases, and the junction held 7 bases outside the gene matches. This CDR3 is 14 amino acids long. Germline assignment: CDR1 MDHEN and CDR2 SYDVKM. Here the CDR3 DNA reads TGTGCCAGCAGTCTCCGGGGGGGGAGCGATACGCAGTATTTT. This encodes CASSLRGGSDTQYF.

This clonotype was counted ten times or more. The rearrangement links TRBV29-1 to TRBJ2-5; 7 nucleotides align to TRBD2. The V gene's germline CDR1 is SQVTM and CDR2 ANQGSEA. Trimming took 4 bases from V and 5 from J; bases not matched to a gene: 7. The CDR3 length is 13 residues. The CDR3 DNA reads as TGCAGCGTTGGGGGACTACGGTCCGAGACCCAGTACTTC. This gives the protein CSVGGLRSETQYF.

This clonotype was seen ten or more times. This chain joins TRBV20-1 and TRBJ2-7; TRBD2 matches 12 bases. The trim removed 4 bases at V and 7 bases at J, leaving 11 bases unmatched. There are 15 residues in the CDR3. Germline CDR1 DFQATT, CDR2 SNEGSKA (reference sequence). The CDR3 nucleotides are TGCAGTGCTACCCCCTCTAGCGGGAGGGTGGGTGAGCAGTACTTC. Amino acid sequence: CSATPSSGRVGEQYF.

This clonotype was seen ten or more times. V and J are TRBV20-1 and TRBJ1-1; 7 bases match TRBD1. Germline CDR1 reads DFQATT; CDR2 reads SNEGSKA (reference sequence). The CDR3 has 15 amino acids. The junction had 4 bases not matched to a gene; V was cut back by 0 bases and J by 0 bases. Here the CDR3 reads CSARDGDRVNTEAFF. CDR3 nucleotides: TGCAGTGCTAGAGATGGAGACAGGGTGAACACTGAAGCTTTCTTT.

This clonotype was seen at least ten times. This chain connects TRBV7-2 to TRBJ1-6; the match to TRBD1 covers 7 bases. The CDR3 has 15 residues. Trimming cost V 5 bases and J 9 bases; bases outside gene matches: 10. CDR1 SGHTA and CDR2 FQGNSA come from the germline V gene. The CDR3 DNA follows: TGTGCCAGCAGCACCCGACAGGGAGGGGGTTCACCCCTCCACTTT. This translates into CASSTRQGGGSPLHF. Variable domain in full (rest from reference TRBV7-2 and TRBJ1-6): GAGVSQSPSNKVTEKGKDVELRCDPISGHTALYWYRQSLGQGLEFLIYFQGNSAPDKSGLPSDRFSAERTGGSVSTLTIQRTQQEDSAVYLCASSTRQGGGSPLHFGNGTRLTVT.

This clonotype was recorded at least ten times. This chain joins TRBV15 and TRBJ1-2; the D gene is possibly TRBD1 (5 bases). This CDR3 region has 12 residues. V was shortened by 9 bases and J by 1 base, with 9 bases between the two germline ends. Germline V lookup: CDR1 LNHNV, CDR2 YYDKDF (reference sequence). The CDR3 nucleotides read TGTGCCACGTCCGGACATAACTATGGCTACACCTTC. Its translation: CATSGHNYGYTF.

In this sample, this clonotype turned up many times. The chain recombines TRBV12-3 or TRBV12-4 with TRBJ1-5; D perhaps matches TRBD1 (5 bases). Between the trimmed V and J ends, which lost 1 base and 3 bases, there was a span of 7 bases. The CDR3 runs to 14 residues. CDR3 region: CASSLGGDNQPQHF. The CDR3 DNA follows: TGTGCCAGCAGTTTAGGAGGGGACAATCAGCCCCAGCATTTT.

This clonotype was seen many times. The chain employs TRBV29-1 and TRBJ2-1; tentative D call: TRBD1 (6 bases). This CDR3 has 12 residues. Trimming removed 7 bases at V and 7 bases at J, with 14 bases between. CDR1 is SQVTM and CDR2 is ANQGSEA in the germline V gene. CDR3 in amino acids: CSGRRGQNEQFF. The CDR3 bases are TGCAGCGGTAGAAGAGGACAGAATGAGCAGTTCTTC.

This clonotype was seen ten or more times. The CDR3 reads CASSPGGAIYNEQFF. The CDR3, as DNA: TGCGCCAGCAGCCCTGGCGGGGCTATCTACAATGAGCAGTTCTTC. This chain uses TRBV5-1 with TRBJ2-1; tentative D call: TRBD2 (6 bases). V was shortened by 4 bases and J by 3 bases, with 14 bases between the two germline ends. Germline values: CDR1 SGHRS, CDR2 YFSETQ. The CDR3 consists of 15 residues. The full variable domain, with the rest looked up from reference TRBV5-1 and TRBJ2-1, is KAGVTQTPRYLIKTRGQQVTLSCSPISGHRSVSWYQQTPGQGLQFLFEYFSETQRNKGNFPGRFSGRQFSNSRSEMNVSTLELGDSALYLCASSPGGAIYNEQFFGPGTRLTVL.

Ten or more counts support this clonotype. The chain carries TRBV28 and TRBJ2-2, with 11 bases fitting TRBD2. CDR3 length: 17 residues. In germline, CDR1 is MDHEN, CDR2 SYDVKM. Losses at the gene ends were 0 bases for V and 6 bases for J; bases not matched to a gene: 6. CDR3 nucleotide sequence: TGTGCCAGCAGTTTATGGAGGCTAGCGGGGGGTCCCGGGGAGCTGTTTTTT. Residues: CASSLWRLAGGPGELFF.

This clonotype has ten or more counts. V and J are TRBV7-6 and TRBJ2-5, with D perhaps TRBD1 (6 bases). Between the trimmed V and J ends, which lost 6 bases and 4 bases, there was a span of 15 bases. There are 14 residues in the CDR3. Germline loops: CDR1 SGHVS, CDR2 FNYEAQ. The CDR3 loop reads CASSLGGVGETQYF. CDR3 DNA sequence: TGTGCCAGCAGTCTTGGGGGCGTCGGAGAGACCCAGTACTTC.

This clonotype was detected ten times or more. The genes are TRBV7-6 and TRBJ1-1; no reliable D call. The CDR3 runs to 14 residues. V was cut by 5 bases and J by 5 bases, with 15 bases left in between. The germline CDR1 and CDR2 sequences are SGHVS and FNYEAQ. The CDR3 spells CASSLRGMGTEAFF. For the CDR3, the DNA is TGTGCCAGCAGCCTGCGTGGGATGGGGACTGAAGCTTTCTTT.

This clonotype was picked up many times. V gene TRBV5-1 combines with J gene TRBJ1-2; D is uncertain. This CDR3 comprises 14 residues. CDR1 SGHRS and CDR2 YFSETQ come from the germline V gene. Trimming pared 4 bases from V and 2 bases from J, leaving 12 bases between. In DNA form, the CDR3 reads TGCGCCAGCAGCCTAAATACGGGGAACTATGGCTACACCTTC. It is translated as CASSLNTGNYGYTF.

This clonotype was seen ten or more times. The J gene is TRBJ2-1, the V gene TRBV4-2, with 10 bases fitting TRBD2. The J segment lost 4 bases and the V segment lost 0 bases, leaving 9 bases of the junction unmatched. The CDR3 extends over 18 amino acids. The germline V gene encodes CDR1 LGHNA and CDR2 YNFKEQ. The CDR3 protein is CASSQDGSGGAIYNEQFF. CDR3 nucleotide sequence: TGTGCCAGCAGCCAAGATGGAAGCGGGGGGGCCATTTACAATGAGCAGTTCTTC.

This clonotype was counted at least ten times. The chain combines TRBV28 with TRBJ1-4; no definite D call. The CDR3 consists of 13 residues. Trimming pared 6 bases from V and 4 bases from J, leaving 9 bases between. CDR1 is MDHEN and CDR2 is SYDVKM in the germline V gene. CDR3 sequence: CASRRQFNEKLFF. CDR3 DNA: TGTGCCAGCAGAAGGCAGTTTAATGAAAAACTGTTTTTT.

This clonotype was detected only a few times. The chain joins TRBV5-6 to TRBJ2-1; the D gene is possibly TRBD1 (7 bases). The germline V gene encodes CDR1 SGHDT and CDR2 YYEEEE. CDR3 length: 12 residues. Trimming removed 10 bases at V and 5 bases at J, with 13 bases between. The CDR3 coding sequence is TGTGCCGCAGGGGGGTGGAACAATGAGCAGTTCTTC. Residues: CAAGGWNNEQFF.